A single sample is the source of the 15 T cell receptor beta chains below, sequenced in a study of T cells in Graves' hyperthyroidism and ophthalmopathy. RNA transcripts provided the source from which TCR beta CDR3 regions were amplified. The HTBI primer set was used in a first-round RT-PCR of the TCR CDR3. One entry per CDR3 protein, called by TCRdb with MiXCR from the multiplex PCR reads. The table has about 210,000 distinct CDR3 sequences, 17% seen once. Sequenced input: blood. These receptors were collected from a man aged 45-65 years with Graves' hyperthyroidism.

V gene TRBV18 combines with J gene TRBJ1-1, with 10 bases fitting TRBD1. With 4 bases clipped from V and 3 bases from J, the junction kept 8 bases outside the gene matches. Looked up from germline, CDR1 is KGHSH and CDR2 is LQKENI. The CDR3 is made up of 16 amino acids. As DNA, the CDR3 is TGTGCCAGCTCACTCAATATGGGACAGGGGCACACTGAAGCTTTCTTT. Translated, it gives CASSLNMGQGHTEAFF.

This clonotype was detected many times. The chain couples TRBV5-1 to TRBJ2-7; tentative D call: TRBD1 (5 bases). CDR3 size: 14 residues. CDR1 is SGHRS, CDR2 YFSETQ, per germline. Between the trimmed V and J ends, which lost 0 bases and 3 bases, there was a span of 10 bases. CDR3 in DNA: TGCGCCAGCAGCTTGGAGGGGCCGCACTACGAGCAGTACTTC. It translates to CASSLEGPHYEQYF. Together with reference TRBV5-1 and TRBJ2-7, the CDR3 gives the full variable domain: KAGVTQTPRYLIKTRGQQVTLSCSPISGHRSVSWYQQTPGQGLQFLFEYFSETQRNKGNFPGRFSGRQFSNSRSEMNVSTLELGDSALYLCASSLEGPHYEQYFGPGTRLTVT.

This clonotype was counted ten times or more. V gene TRBV11-3 combines with J gene TRBJ1-2, with TRBD1 identical over 7 bases. This CDR3 has 12 residues. With V trimmed by 5 bases and J by 8 bases, 5 bases remained unmatched. The germline gives CDR1 SGHNT, CDR2 YENEEA. Here the CDR3 DNA reads TGTGCCAGCAGCCAGGGGACAGCCGGCTACACCTTC. Its translation is CASSQGTAGYTF.

The chain joins TRBV4-1 to TRBJ1-4, with D hard to call. V was clipped by 3 bases and J by 3 bases, with 8 bases between them. CDR1 is MGHRA, CDR2 YSYEKL, per germline. The CDR3 runs 14 residues. CDR3 loop: CASSQVESNEKLFF. The CDR3 DNA sequence: TGCGCCAGCAGCCAGGTTGAATCTAATGAAAAACTGTTTTTT.

This clonotype was detected a few times. The V and J genes are TRBV6-5 and TRBJ2-7; D is unclear. In germline, CDR1 is MNHEY, CDR2 SVGAGI. Trimming pared 2 bases from V and 0 bases from J, leaving 5 bases between. This CDR3 comprises 13 residues. For the CDR3, the DNA is TGTGCCAGCAGTTACACCCGCTCCTACGAGCAGTACTTC. Its protein product is CASSYTRSYEQYF.

The rearrangement joins TRBV12-3 or TRBV12-4 to TRBJ2-2, with D possibly being TRBD1 or TRBD2 (6 bases each). V was cut by 1 base and J by 7 bases, with 16 bases left in between. The CDR3 sequence is 16 residues long. CDR3 bases: TGTGCCAGCAGTTTAGGGGGAATAGGGGGAGGCGGGGAGCTGTTTTTT. Protein sequence: CASSLGGIGGGGELFF.

A few counts support this clonotype. The chain recombines TRBV6-1 with TRBJ1-5; D is unresolved. Germline V CDR1 and CDR2: MNHNS, SASEGT. The CDR3 totals 12 residues. The ends were cut back, 7 bases at V and 7 bases at J, with 11 bases in the middle. In DNA form, the CDR3 reads TGTGCCAGCAAGACCGAAGGGCAGCCCCAGCATTTT. Translating it yields CASKTEGQPQHF.

In its sample, this clonotype was seen many times. The chain carries TRBV5-5 and TRBJ2-2; tentative D call: TRBD1 (6 bases). With 4 bases removed from V and 4 bases from J, the gap between germline ends came to 14 bases. Germline V CDR1 and CDR2: SGHKS, YYEKEE (reference sequence). CDR3 size: 15 residues. The CDR3 here is CASSRPGDGTGELFF. DNA of the CDR3: TGTGCCAGCAGCCGGCCAGGGGATGGCACCGGGGAGCTGTTTTTT.

There are a few counts of this clonotype. V usage is TRBV15 and J usage is TRBJ2-1; D is perhaps TRBD2 (6 bases). Deletions cut 0 bases from V and 5 bases from J, with 8 bases between. This CDR3 spans 14 amino acids. Germline CDR1 LNHNV, CDR2 YYDKDF (reference sequence). CDR3 coding DNA: TGTGCCACCAGCAGAGAAGCTAGCGACAATGAGCAGTTCTTC. Its translation is CATSREASDNEQFF.

A note on this clonotype: The CDR3 end shows no conserved phenylalanine or tryptophan, and so a read error is likely. This chain links TRBV5-1 with TRBJ2-1; perhaps TRBD1 as D (5 bases). Germline CDR1 and CDR2: SGHRS and YFSETQ. Between the trimmed V and J ends, which lost 6 bases and 4 bases, there was a span of 17 bases. There are 15 residues in the CDR3. Here the CDR3 DNA reads TGCGCCAGCAAGGTTGCATACAGGAGATACAATGAGCAGTTCTCC. It encodes CASKVAYRRYNEQFS.

This clonotype was seen at least ten times. This chain joins TRBV7-9 and TRBJ2-5, with a weak D call TRBD2 (5 bases). Germline CDR1 is SEHNR and CDR2 is FQNEAQ (reference sequence). The CDR3 is 14 residues long. V was clipped by 5 bases and J by 6 bases, with 16 bases between them. CDR3 protein: CASSPQAVAKTQYF. The CDR3, as DNA: TGTGCCAGCAGCCCTCAGGCGGTAGCGAAGACCCAGTACTTC.

On this clonotype: Since a much larger clone is just one base distant, this may be a read error. The J gene is TRBJ2-7, the V gene TRBV2; D is unclear. Germline V gene lookup returns CDR1 SNHLY and CDR2 FYNNEI. The CDR3 totals 11 residues. The DNA of the CDR3 is TGTGCCAGCACCAGGTCCTACGAGCAGTGCTTC. This gives the protein CASTRSYEQCF.

This clonotype has ten or more counts. This sequence joins TRBV2 and TRBJ1-1, with D possibly being TRBD1 (6 bases). CDR1 and CDR2 (germline): SNHLY, FYNNEI. This CDR3 comprises 14 residues. V was cut by 11 bases and J by 4 bases, with 20 bases left in between. The CDR3 sequence: CALTGHRVLTEAFF. The CDR3, as DNA: TGTGCCCTCACGGGGCACAGGGTGCTCACTGAAGCTTTCTTT.

The CDR3 region has the DNA TGCAGCGTTAGGACAGGGGGGAACACTGAAGCTTTCTTT. As protein: CSVRTGGNTEAFF. The V and J genes are TRBV29-1 and TRBJ1-1, with 10 bases fitting TRBD1. Per the germline V gene, CDR1 is SQVTM and CDR2 is ANQGSEA. The CDR3 is made up of 13 amino acids. With 5 bases clipped from V and 1 base from J, the junction kept 1 base outside the gene matches. The entire variable domain, with the rest obtained from reference TRBV29-1 and TRBJ1-1, is as follows: SAVISQKPSRDICQRGTSLTIQCQVDSQVTMMFWYRQQPGQSLTLIATANQGSEATYESGFVIDKFPISRPNLTFSTLTVSNMSPEDSSIYLCSVRTGGNTEAFFGQGTRLTVV.

In this sample, this clonotype turned up a few times. V usage is TRBV2 and J usage is TRBJ2-3; TRBD1 aligns across 7 bases. This CDR3 contains 15 residues. V trimming: 6 bases; J trimming: 5 bases; junction bases outside the gene matches: 11. Germline V gives CDR1 SNHLY, CDR2 FYNNEI. Written as DNA, the CDR3 is TGTGCCAGCAGCCGACAGGGTATTTTGGTAGATACGCAGTATTTT. Translated, it gives CASSRQGILVDTQYF.